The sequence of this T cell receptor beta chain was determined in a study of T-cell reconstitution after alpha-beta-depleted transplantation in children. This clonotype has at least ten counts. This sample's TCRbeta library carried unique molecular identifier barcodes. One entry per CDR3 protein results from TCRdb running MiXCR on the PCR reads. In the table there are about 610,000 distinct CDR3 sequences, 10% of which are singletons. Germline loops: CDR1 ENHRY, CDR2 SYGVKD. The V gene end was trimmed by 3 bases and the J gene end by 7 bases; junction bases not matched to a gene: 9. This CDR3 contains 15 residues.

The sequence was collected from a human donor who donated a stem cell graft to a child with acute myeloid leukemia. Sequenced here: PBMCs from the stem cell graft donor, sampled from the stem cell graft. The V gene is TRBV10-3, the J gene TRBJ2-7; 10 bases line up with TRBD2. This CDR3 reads CAISDRTSGPGEQYF. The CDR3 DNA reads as TGTGCCATCAGTGATCGGACTAGCGGCCCAGGGGAGCAGTACTTC.